This T cell receptor (beta chain) was obtained from a study of shared clonotypes between healthy human individuals. Notes on the study in general: Limitation of the genetic and exposure-history diversity represented came from the few donors.

This table comes from immunoSEQ multiplex PCR, and its TCRdb copy is limited to in-frame clones, with some not included. Here the sample spans some 530,000 clones, roughly 80% being singletons. The V gene end was trimmed by 4 bases and the J gene end by 10 bases; junction bases not matched to a gene: 7. Per germline, CDR1 SGHAT and CDR2 FQNNGV. The CDR3 loop spans 15 amino acids. With regard to this clone: No antigen is known for it.

Sequencing was carried out using PBMCs. The sequence derives from a woman between 40 and 50 years old in good health. Some clones in this sample may be carry-over from other donors' samples. This chain joins TRBV11-2 and TRBJ2-1, with 13 nucleotides matching TRBD2. The CDR3 reads CASSWTSGSAGEQFF. CDR3 DNA: TGTGCCAGCAGCTGGACTAGCGGGAGTGCGGGGGAGCAGTTCTTC.